Listed here is a single TCR beta chain. Antigen specificity is unknown. The junction had 14 bases not matched to a gene; V was cut back by 7 bases and J by 10 bases. CDR3 length equals 15 residues. From germline, CDR1 is SNHLY and CDR2 FYNNEI. The data belong to a study of identical twins. Findings and caveats of the study: Findings depended on cross-sectional statistics rather than tracking the same donors. The study found that models underestimated out-of-frame TCR alpha sharing in monozygotic twins.

Template switching added a universal primer site; cDNA carried unique molecular identifiers. TCRdb reanalysed the 5' RACE reads using MiXCR and keeps one entry per CDR3 protein. The table includes 1.5 million to 2 million distinct CDR3 sequences, 25% to 35% detected once. The sequence derives from a newborn girl in good health. The specimen was cord blood. This rearrangement joins TRBV2 to TRBJ1-4; TRBD1 aligns across 8 bases. The CDR3, as DNA: TGTGCCAGCATCGGGACCGCAGGGGGCGATGGAAAACTGTTTTTT. Translating it yields CASIGTAGGDGKLFF.